This T cell receptor beta chain was identified in a study of cytomegalovirus exposure and HLA in healthy donors. Study-level results: For most subjects, TCR beta sequences were reported to predict HLA-A and HLA-B alleles with accuracy. Sequencing likely caused a cluster of highly shared sequence variants.

Germline V CDR1 and CDR2: MGHRA, YSYEKL. The CDR3 has 13 residues. V shed 0 bases and J shed 3 bases, with 6 bases lying between them. Use of 60 Vbeta and 13 Jbeta primers characterized the PCR. TCRdb's table, derived via immunoSEQ multiplex PCR, lists solely in-frame clones and lacks some. The table records 170,000 or so clones, 77% of them present only once. Notes on this clone: Its target is unknown.

This TCR was sampled from a woman in her twenties or thirties in good health and CMV-seropositive. Sequencing used PBMCs. The J gene is TRBJ2-7, the V gene TRBV4-1; D is unresolved. CDR3: CASSQDPRYEQYF. The CDR3 bases are TGCGCCAGCAGCCAAGATCCCCGCTACGAGCAGTACTTC.